This paragraph covers one T cell receptor beta chain sequence. Its binding antigen is unknown. The input lacks base qualities; no much larger clone sits a single base away. The cohort consisted of approximately 690 healthy bone marrow donors. At the time of sampling, all cohort members were nominally healthy, though unrecorded immune exposures were likely present. The donor tested CMV seronegative, placing the donor among the 300 to 450 seronegative members of the cohort. A peripheral blood sample was provided by each donor, and peripheral blood mononuclear cells were used for TCR beta sequencing. The Qiagen DNeasy Blood Extraction Kit was used to extract genomic DNA from the blood cell samples. Trimming costs V 3 bases and J 4 bases, and their ends lie 17 bases apart. The CDR3 covers 16 residues, taking in both the cysteine and the phenylalanine. Of all the DNA, just the CDR3 is kept, 48 bases in frame from base 1. Taken from the germline V gene, the CDR1 and CDR2 loops are SGHTA and FQGNSA.

These data are taken from a study of cytomegalovirus exposure and HLA in healthy donors (TCRdb year 2017). A note on the overall study: According to an earlier analysis of 587 of the donors, about 179 million T cells yielded over 100 million unique TCR beta sequences and around 300 Gb of sequence data. Roughly 300 gigabases of sequencing data and approximately 85 million unique TCR sequences were included in an early release covering about 600 HLA-typed donors. Among the roughly 390 genotyped donors, approximately 82% belonged to the genetic ancestry cluster associated with self-reported Caucasian donors. The aim of the study was to test whether cataloging public T cell receptors could identify signatures of past pathogen exposure. Using immunosequencing, the study profiled T cell repertoires from 666 subjects and related those repertoires to cytomegalovirus serostatus. In addition to the first cohort of 650 to 800 subjects, a separate validation cohort of approximately 120 different subjects was used. To predict cytomegalovirus infection status, the study brought together high-throughput TCR immunosequencing, statistical association of individual TCRs with disease status, and machine learning. To study patterns of TCR occurrence, a later analysis re-analyzed previously published TCR beta repertoires from several hundred donors and added high-resolution HLA genotyping. In the later analysis, no new phenotypic data were used to find candidate immune exposures; instead, reliance was placed on TCR beta sequences and their occurrence across donors. In an earlier analysis of around 540 of the donors, high-throughput TCR beta sequencing was used to judge whether each TCR beta V gene segment behaved as functional or pseudogenic. Donor age, sex, ethnicity and CMV serostatus were compiled together with the repertoire data. A later genetic analysis took genome-wide SNP genotypes for about three fifths of the roughly 670 donors and used that subset as a discovery cohort. All discovery cohort repertoires had been generated on a single sequencing platform. Class I and class II HLA loci were covered by the typing at four-digit resolution. Typing coverage differed by locus: A, B, C, DRB1 and DQB1 were typed in roughly 629-640 donors, DQA1 in about 560, DPA1 in some 610, and DPB1 in 450 to 490. Four to six DR-DQ haplotypes were handled as single units for association and clustering, since linkage in the cohort was strong. On average, roughly 200,000 unique TCR beta nucleotide sequences were sequenced per donor among about 400 genotyped donors of the cohort, with 15% to 20% of those sequences being non-productive.

Library construction relied on the immunoSEQ multiplex PCR assay. The multiplex PCR relied on a mix of 60 forward primers for TCR Vbeta segments and 13 reverse primers for TCR Jbeta segments. The CDR3 region of rearranged TCR beta genes was amplified from genomic DNA by a multiplex PCR assay. The amplified TCR beta libraries were sequenced on the Illumina HiSeq System as 87-base-pair reads. In the source study's methods: Across the 600 to 700 repertoires, a later analysis counted around 80 million unique TCR beta chains, roughly 11 million of which were shared by at least two donors. Raw reads were error-corrected and collapsed into unique sequences with a nearest-neighbor algorithm that merged closely related sequences to remove PCR and sequencing errors. CDR3 sequences were aligned to IMGT reference sequences to assign V, D and J gene segments. For a sequence to be retained, at least a six-nucleotide match to both a V gene segment and a J gene segment was required. A rearrangement counted as productive if the CDR3 had no stop codons and remained in frame with V and J, and every other rearrangement counted as non-productive. CDR3 was defined according to IMGT convention as the region running from the second conserved V-encoded cysteine to the conserved J-encoded phenylalanine. The earlier analysis of 587 of the donors excluded any sequence lacking an unambiguous match to a single V gene segment. In an earlier analysis of approximately 560 of the donors, a V segment was called functional when productive rearrangements were above 56.7%, and segregating when the standard deviation between donors exceeded 5%. To diagnose cytomegalovirus status from the catalog of TCR beta chain sequences, a statistical classification framework was built. V and J gene assignment, in a later analysis, came from comparing TCR nucleotide sequences with IMGT/GENE-DB human TR gene sequences. Using the TCRdist pipeline, a later analysis assigned CDR3 sequences along with most-parsimonious VDJ recombination scenarios. In a later analysis, every TCR beta chain was defined by the combination of its CDR3 amino acid sequence and its V-gene family, and reads without a unique V-gene family were dropped. As a way to deal with suspected cross-contamination and a sequencing artifact, a later analysis dropped approximately 570 nucleotide sequences that were highly shared and had low generation probability. In a later analysis, a clonal expansion index for each public chain was calculated from normalized within-repertoire ranks of inferred template counts. A later analysis computed generation probabilities with a VDJ recombination model fitted to out-of-frame rearrangements, and checked the results against IGoR. In a later analysis, hypergeometric tests were used to score TCR-TCR, TCR-HLA and TCR-CMV co-occurrence, with a repertoire-size bias correction applied to TCR pairs. To estimate false discovery rates, a later analysis permuted the HLA or CMV assignments 20 times. A later analysis grouped co-occurring TCRs with DBSCAN, adding TCRdist sequence similarity when clustering within HLA-allele-positive subsets. Co-occurrence clustering excluded repertoires with fewer than 30,000 or more than 120,000 public chains, plus five with anomalous nucleotide sharing. TCRdb's version of the immuneACCESS table is confined to in-frame rearrangements and falls short of the full clone set. An unresolved V gene accounts for under half of the shortfall where checked; the remainder is of unknown origin. That table is the source of V, J and clone size, and D and trimming were worked out from the DNA. The sample includes 90,000 to 110,000 clones, with 75% observed a single time. Around 1.2% of the sample rests with the top ten.

On the study overall, not on this receptor specifically: In the study, 150 to 200 TCR beta chains were listed as associated with cytomegalovirus. A later genetic analysis reported fewer N-insertions in productive TCRs among donors in an Asian-associated ancestry cluster than the roughly 690-donor mean. Correlated functional status among segregating V segments might be attributable to linkage disequilibrium, but an unknown experimental factor could not be ruled out. According to a later analysis, TCR association rates differed among HLA loci, with DRB1 alleles showing the most associated TCRs and HLA-C alleles showing the fewest. An association between a missense DCLRE1C variant and V-gene and J-gene trimming of TCR beta chains was found in a later genetic analysis and replicated in an independent cohort. In an earlier analysis of approximately 590 of the donors, most TCR beta V segments appeared in productive rearrangements about 90% or about 30% of the time, broadly matching IMGT annotations. A cluster of highly shared sequence variants was judged likely to represent a technical artifact of the sequencing pipeline. A few of the identified cytomegalovirus-associated TCR beta chains were confirmed in vitro to be specific for cytomegalovirus antigens. Sequencing depth was assumed to be roughly uniform across donors in the presence/absence analyses, though that assumption may not hold. Several of the top co-occurrence clusters appeared to be linked to parvovirus B19, influenza, CMV and Epstein-Barr virus, according to a later analysis. Strong co-occurrence of HLA alleles, especially DR and DQ, made assigning TCR associations to individual alleles difficult. In a later analysis, some 17,000 TCR beta sequences were associated with specific HLA alleles at a false discovery rate of 0.05. In a later analysis, most CMV-associated TCR beta chains were found to appear HLA-restricted, with HLA associations seemingly driven largely by CMV exposure. This cohort had only TCR beta chains sequenced, and the lack of alpha or paired-chain data limited which features could be detected. Some IMGT-functional V segments, including TRBV6-2 and TRBV6-3, could not be distinguished by the 87-base-pair reads and were therefore excluded. Across donors, most TCR sequences were observed very rarely, whereas some public TCRs were present in many individuals. Immune exposure information for the cohort was limited to CMV serostatus. The classifier was reported to diagnose cytomegalovirus status with high specificity and sensitivity in both the original and validation cohorts. A further reported finding was that TCR beta sequences accurately predicted the HLA-A and HLA-B alleles for most subjects in the first cohort. Over 15 rarely observed V segments, including chromosome 9 orphons, were excluded from the earlier analysis of about 610 of the donors because counts were too low. HLA typing was unavailable for some donors at each locus, so association tests used only the typed subset. The authors suggested that the approach could potentially be extended to other disease states and immunological phenotypes. A later analysis found that HLA-associated TCR beta chains were more clonally expanded and had lower generation probabilities than equally common non-associated chains.

This TCR was sampled from a man aged 40-49 years in good health and CMV-seronegative. The specimen sequenced was PBMCs. Recombination joined TRBV7-2 with TRBJ2-3; 6 matching bases give a weak D call of TRBD2. The DNA reads TGTGCCAGCAGCTTTCTGGAGAGGGGAGGTGCAGATACGCAGTATTTT. Its product reads: CASSFLERGGADTQYF.